This T cell receptor beta chain was captured by sequencing in a study of T cell responses to AZD1222 COVID-19 vaccine. Assay used: immunoSEQ multiplex PCR; TCRdb lists only in-frame clones, some missing. The sample consists of some 140,000 clones, around 90% of them appearing once. This TCR derives from an adult in good health. The material was peripheral blood, obtained on day 0 of AZD1222 vaccination.

The CDR3 coding sequence is TGTGCCAGCAGTGAAGATGTCTATGGCTACACCTTC. Protein: CASSEDVYGYTF. This sequence joins TRBV25-1 and TRBJ1-2; D is uncertain. V lost 2 bases and J lost 4, with 5 bases in between. The CDR3 is made up of 12 amino acids. The germline V gene encodes CDR1 MGHDK and CDR2 SYGVNS.